The clone carrying this TCR beta chain has a count of ten or more. The target antigen is unknown. The data belong to a study of CD8 T cells in ankylosing spondylitis. Findings and caveats of the study: Matched synovial fluid from ankylosing spondylitis patients was reported to be enriched for disease-linked clones.

MiXCR, applied by TCRdb to the 5' RACE reads, yields one record per CDR3 protein. This table holds 200,000 to 250,000 distinct CDR3 sequences, 7% to 10% found once. Germline-derived CDR1 and CDR2 are MNHEY and SVGAGI. The CDR3 totals 17 residues. V was shortened by 2 bases and J by 7 bases, with 21 bases between the two germline ends. Sequenced sample: blood, either unsorted or a sorted T cell fraction (not recorded which). The rearrangement joins TRBV6-5 to TRBJ2-1; tentative D call: TRBD2 (7 bases). The clonotype comes from a female donor with ankylosing spondylitis or in good health (not recorded which). CDR3 region: CASSYRAGALLENEQFF. The CDR3 DNA reads as TGTGCCAGCAGTTACCGGGCGGGGGCCTTACTAGAAAATGAGCAGTTCTTC.